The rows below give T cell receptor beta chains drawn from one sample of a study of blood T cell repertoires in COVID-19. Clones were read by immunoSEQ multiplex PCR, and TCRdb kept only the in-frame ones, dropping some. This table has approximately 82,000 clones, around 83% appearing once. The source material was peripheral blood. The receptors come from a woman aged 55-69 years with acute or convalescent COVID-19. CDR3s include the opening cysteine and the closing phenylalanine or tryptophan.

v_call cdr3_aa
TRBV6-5 CASSYSLAGAQETQYF
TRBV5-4 CASSSKDRANEQFF
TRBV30 CAWSGDRGLEAFF
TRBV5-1 CASSPPGSAYGYTF
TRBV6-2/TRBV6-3 CASSYSGTGRADTQYF
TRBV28 CASSSPGGTGPTETQYF
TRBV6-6 CASSYSRDEQYF
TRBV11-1 CASSMTSGRGNEQFF
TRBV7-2 CASSIFGGQETQYF
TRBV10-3 CAITANGATNEKLFF
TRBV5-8 CASSFRAGGPETQYF
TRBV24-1 CATSDSPGVAGGHDTQYF
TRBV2 CASSDPGSRTEAFF
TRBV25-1 CASSGHNSNQPQHF
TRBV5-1 CASSLDRAGGQNTGELFF
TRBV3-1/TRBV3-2 CASSQDFQMRGTDTQYF
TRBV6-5 CASRNPQETQYF
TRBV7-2 CASSLAGGLQETQYF
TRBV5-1 CASSLSAGASYEQYF
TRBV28 CASSLSGQGNHRNEKLFF
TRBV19 CASSIEPRQNTEAFF
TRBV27 CASSRTSGTYEQYF
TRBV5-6 CASSAGTSSLRGGKQYF
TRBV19 CASSSGRGEVVEETQYF
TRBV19 CASSPDHRGGHYGYTF
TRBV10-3 CAISETGLNNYGYTF
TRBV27 CASSPSRDRAYTF
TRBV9 CASSVDPLQGTLYEQYF
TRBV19 CASSIFVNEQFF
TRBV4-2 CASSPTAGTENFGYTF
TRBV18 CASSPVEASAGETQYF
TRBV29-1 CSVDRGRRVTEAFF
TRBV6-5 CASSDGQGYTEAFF
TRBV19 CASSMGGGSSGNTIYF
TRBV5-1 CASNPSGNYEQYF
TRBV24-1 CATSDPLTSGGDTQYF
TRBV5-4 CASTLLAGSSYEQYF
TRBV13 CASSLLLKDSSGANVLTF
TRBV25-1 CASSEYRGTNEKLFF
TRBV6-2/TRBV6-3 CASSYSRGGSYNEQFF
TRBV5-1 CASSSPDSTDTQYF
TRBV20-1 CSASPRGQIYGYTF
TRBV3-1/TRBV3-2 CASSQDLTSGFYEQYF
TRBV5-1 CASLSSGANVLTF
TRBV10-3 CAISESRDRDPDTQYF
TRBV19 CASSSRQGDTEAFF
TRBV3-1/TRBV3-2 CASSRRLYGYTF
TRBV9 CASSVGGFYNTGELFF